This TCR beta chain emerged from a study of CD8 T cells in Susac syndrome. The V gene's germline CDR1 is DFQATT and CDR2 SNEGSKA (reference sequence). Trimming removed 3 bases from V and 5 bases from J, with 22 bases in between. There are 16 residues in the CDR3. Reverse transcription of roughly 0.5 to 1 ug RNA was performed with random hexamers. Across 54 Vbeta and 13 Jbeta, immunoSEQ multiplex PCR amplified TCR beta CDR3. TCRdb reprocessed the immunoSEQ multiplex PCR reads via MiXCR and lists one record per CDR3 protein. This table has under 300,000 distinct CDR3 sequences, around 96% appearing once.

This sequence was found in a human donor with Susac syndrome. The sequenced material came from CD4+ T cells from PBMCs. The chain recombines TRBV20-1 with TRBJ2-5, with D possibly being TRBD1 (6 bases). For the CDR3, the DNA is TGCAGTGCTAGCGATCTCGGGTACAGGGCCTCCGAGACCCAGTACTTC. Translated: CSASDLGYRASETQYF.